The 15 T cell receptor beta chains below were found in one sample sequenced in a study of T cell repertoires in cytomegalovirus infection (dated by TCRdb to between 2019 and 2020). For sequencing, an Illumina HiSeq 1500 was employed. TCRdb trimmed public reads at Q25 via fastp, called clones via MiXCR and kept in-frame beta chains. Rows with a matching CDR3 protein are joined into one entry that keeps the most common DNA and genes. This sample lists 150,000 or so distinct CDR3 sequences; roughly 18% were detected once. The ten largest clones represent around 20% of the sample. The specimen sequenced was CD8+ T cells from PBMCs. The source is a human donor in good health (CMV status not recorded). Some clones in this sample may be carry-over from other donors' samples.

V gene TRBV29-1 combines with J gene TRBJ2-7; 8 nucleotides align to TRBD2. The CDR3 spans 17 residues. CDR1 is SQVTM, CDR2 ANQGSEA, per germline. J gave up 0 bases and V 1 base, and 11 bases lay outside the gene matches. The CDR3 DNA reads as TGCAGCGTTGAAGGAGGCCTAGCGGGCTCCCACTCCTACGAGCAGTACTTC. Its protein is CSVEGGLAGSHSYEQYF.

This clonotype occurred a few times. The chain is built from TRBV28 and TRBJ2-1; D is ambiguous. Between the trimmed V and J ends, which lost 7 bases and 4 bases, there was a span of 17 bases. CDR3 length: 15 residues. From germline, CDR1 is MDHEN and CDR2 SYDVKM. Here the CDR3 reads CASIFERSPYNEQFF. The CDR3 DNA follows: TGTGCCAGCATTTTCGAGCGATCCCCTTACAATGAGCAGTTCTTC.

With regard to this clonotype: In this CDR3 the conserved last residue, phenylalanine or tryptophan, is missing, so a read error is likely. The chain combines TRBV28 with TRBJ1-1; the D gene is possibly TRBD1 (6 bases). V was pared by 2 bases and J by 5 bases, with 15 bases between. Germline assignment: CDR1 MDHEN and CDR2 SYDVKM. The length of the CDR3 is 15 residues. The CDR3 spells CASSLRQRGETEAFL. CDR3 coding DNA: TGTGCCAGCAGTTTAAGACAGAGGGGGGAAACTGAAGCTTTCTTG.

The rearrangement joins TRBV7-2 to TRBJ2-7; D remains ambiguous. Germline-derived CDR1 and CDR2 are SGHTA and FQGNSA. CDR3 length equals 14 residues. The V end was cut by 10 bases, the J end by 4 bases, with 20 bases between. The CDR3 reads CAINPRSALYEQYF. CDR3 nucleotides: TGTGCCATCAACCCACGGTCTGCACTATACGAGCAGTACTTC.

This clonotype was counted between two and nine times. The chain joins TRBV29-1 to TRBJ2-7, with D possibly TRBD2 on 6 matching bases. The V gene lost 3 bases and the J gene lost 3 bases, with 6 bases spanning the gap. The germline CDR1 and CDR2 sequences are SQVTM and ANQGSEA. There are 11 residues in the CDR3. The CDR3 here is CSVDGGYEQYF. CDR3 DNA sequence: TGCAGCGTTGACGGGGGCTACGAGCAGTACTTC.

At least ten counts were recorded for this clonotype. V is TRBV7-6 and J is TRBJ1-4; D may be TRBD1 (6 bases). The CDR3 is 19 residues long. V shed 5 bases and J shed 3 bases, with 25 bases lying between them. Germline V CDR1 and CDR2: SGHVS, FNYEAQ. The DNA for the CDR3 is TGTGCCAGCAGCCATCGACCACTTACAGGGATCGGCCCTAATGAAAAACTGTTTTTT. This codes for CASSHRPLTGIGPNEKLFF.

There are many counts of this clonotype. The V and J genes are TRBV4-3 and TRBJ1-2, with D perhaps TRBD1 (5 bases). This CDR3 has 16 amino acids. Germline values: CDR1 LGHNA, CDR2 YSLEER. V was trimmed by 6 bases and J by 3 bases, leaving 20 bases between them. This CDR3 is CASSPFHDSGHYGYTF. The CDR3, as DNA: TGCGCCAGCAGTCCTTTCCACGACAGCGGCCACTATGGCTACACCTTC.

In its sample, this clonotype was seen a few times. The rearrangement uses TRBV7-6 and TRBJ2-1, with D perhaps TRBD2 (6 bases). V lost 3 bases and J lost 4, with 16 bases in between. CDR3 size: 16 residues. CDR1 and CDR2 (germline): SGHVS, FNYEAQ. The CDR3 bases are TGTGCCAGCAGCTTTAGTCCCCCTAGCGATTACAATGAGCAGTTCTTC. Translated, it gives CASSFSPPSDYNEQFF.

This chain joins TRBV28 and TRBJ1-5, with D possibly matching TRBD1 (5 bases). The CDR3 covers 16 residues. Germline loops: CDR1 MDHEN, CDR2 SYDVKM. Trimming removed 3 bases at V and 2 bases at J, with 14 bases between. CDR3 in DNA: TGTGCCAGCAGTTTGAGGGGCGGTGGTGGCAATCAGCCCCAGCATTTT. Translated: CASSLRGGGGNQPQHF.

This clonotype has just a few counts. The chain has TRBV10-3 and TRBJ1-1; TRBD1 matches 8 bases. Trimming at V came to 6 bases and at J to 2 bases, leaving 5 bases not matched to a gene. CDR1 is ENHRY and CDR2 is SYGVKD in the germline V gene. There are 14 residues in the CDR3. CDR3 bases: TGTGCCATCAGCGTCCAGGGGGCTAACACTGAAGCTTTCTTT. As protein: CAISVQGANTEAFF.

As DNA, the CDR3 is TGTGCCAGCAGTCCCCGGGCCCTTTCGGACAATCAGCCCCAGCATTTT. Its protein product is CASSPRALSDNQPQHF. J is TRBJ1-5 and V is TRBV6-2 or TRBV6-3; D is uncertain. The CDR3 is 16 amino acids. With 5 bases removed from V and 3 bases from J, the gap between germline ends came to 17 bases. Germline V gives CDR1 MNHEY, CDR2 SVGEGT.

V usage is TRBV27 and J usage is TRBJ2-3; D is ambiguous. Germline V gene sequence: CDR1 MNHEY, CDR2 SMNVEV (reference sequence). V was cut by 6 bases and J by 8 bases, with 12 bases left in between. This CDR3 has 12 amino acids. The CDR3, as DNA: TGTGCCAGCAGCCCTAACAGAGCTACGCAGTATTTT. The encoded protein is CASSPNRATQYF.

The chain is built from TRBV6-6 and TRBJ2-1, with unresolved D. Germline V gene lookup returns CDR1 MNHNY and CDR2 SVGAGI (reference sequence). V was pared by 6 bases and J by 7 bases, with 10 bases between. The length of the CDR3 is 12 residues. The CDR3 bases are TGTGCCAGCAGCCCTTGGCCAAATGAGCAGTTCTTC. This codes for CASSPWPNEQFF.

This rearrangement joins TRBV29-1 to TRBJ2-7; possibly TRBD1 for D (5 bases). Germline CDR1 SQVTM, CDR2 ANQGSEA. Trimming cost V 1 base and J 2 bases, with 9 bases left between them. The CDR3 runs 13 residues. Written as DNA, the CDR3 is TGCAGCGTTGAAGGGGGCAGGGCCTACGAGCAGTACTTC. Its protein is CSVEGGRAYEQYF.

Ten or more counts support this clonotype. This rearrangement joins TRBV7-8 to TRBJ2-4, with D possibly being TRBD1 (6 bases). V was cut by 8 bases and J by 4 bases, with 12 bases left in between. The CDR3 covers 13 residues. Germline values: CDR1 SGHVS, CDR2 FQNEAQ. CDR3 nucleotide sequence: TGTGCCAGCGGGTCTACAGGGAAAAACATTCAGTACTTC. This codes for CASGSTGKNIQYF.